Listed below are T cell receptor beta chains from one sample, sequenced in a study of neurological immune-mediated disorders. From the 5' RACE reads, TCRdb called clonotypes with MiXCR, one entry per CDR3 protein. The sample gives about 65,000 distinct CDR3 sequences, over 4% of which show up once; 2.6% is in the top ten. Sequenced sample: PBMCs. Receptor source: a man in his fifties or sixties with multiple sclerosis. CDR3s include the opening cysteine and the closing phenylalanine or tryptophan. The D gene is left open where the match is weak. Clone sizes are given selectively: once, few, many, or a class where the clone is expanded.

- | many | TRBJ1-1 | TRBV7-2 | CASSLSRGPEAFF | TGTGCCAGCAGCCTTTCGAGGGGTCCTGAAGCTTTCTTT
- | many | TRBJ2-1 | TRBV12-3/TRBV12-4 | CASSSTDFSYNEQFF | TGTGCCAGCAGTTCTACGGACTTCTCCTACAATGAGCAGTTCTTC
TRBD1 | few | TRBJ1-5 | TRBV11-2 | CASSLGQGKKPQNF | TGTGCCAGCAGCTTAGGACAGGGGAAGAAGCCCCAGAATTTT
TRBD2 | many | TRBJ2-1 | TRBV20-1 | CSATALAGLGYNEQFF | TGCAGTGCAACCGCACTAGCGGGCCTCGGCTACAATGAGCAGTTCTTC
- | many | TRBJ1-1 | TRBV20-1 | CSAARGGISTEAFF | TGCAGTGCCGCGCGGGGGGGTATTAGTACTGAAGCTTTCTTT
- | - | TRBJ1-5 | TRBV20-1 | CSASERGSNQPQHF | TGCAGTGCTAGTGAAAGAGGGAGCAATCAGCCCCAGCATTTT
- | many | TRBJ1-3 | TRBV5-1 | CASSTEVSGNTIYF | TGCGCCAGCAGCACTGAGGTATCGGGAAACACCATATATTTT
- | - | TRBJ2-7 | TRBV12-3/TRBV12-4 | CASSFGLGSSYEQYF | TGTGCCAGCAGTTTTGGGCTGGGGAGCTCCTACGAGCAGTACTTC
TRBD2 | many | TRBJ2-1 | TRBV20-1 | CSARVAGGSANEQFF | TGCAGTGCTAGAGTGGCGGGAGGATCCGCCAATGAGCAGTTCTTC
- | many | TRBJ2-5 | TRBV12-3/TRBV12-4 | CASSWGKGETQYF | TGTGCCAGTTCTTGGGGTAAAGGAGAGACCCAGTACTTC
- | many | TRBJ2-4 | TRBV4-2 | CASSYSGLLAKNIQYF | TGTGCCAGCAGCTATAGCGGACTACTAGCCAAAAACATTCAGTACTTC
TRBD1 | many | TRBJ1-1 | TRBV4-2 | CASSQVDRGFGAFF | TGTGCCAGCAGCCAAGTGGACAGGGGGTTTGGAGCTTTCTTT
TRBD1 | many | TRBJ2-5 | TRBV27 | CASSPPAGTGAQETQYF | TGTGCCAGCAGTCCACCCGCCGGGACAGGGGCCCAAGAGACCCAGTACTTC
- | many | TRBJ2-7 | TRBV20-1 | CSARDGRIYEQYF | TGCAGTGCTAGAGATGGACGGATCTACGAGCAGTACTTC
- | many | TRBJ2-5 | TRBV5-1 | CASSLASVPLEIETQYF | TGCGCCAGCAGCTTGGCCTCGGTTCCTCTAGAAATTGAGACCCAGTACTTC
- | many | TRBJ2-7 | TRBV12-3/TRBV12-4 | CASSYTGRRNEQYF | TGTGCCAGCAGTTATACGGGCAGACGCAACGAGCAGTACTTC
- | many | TRBJ2-1 | TRBV4-3 | CASSQAHRLNEQFF | TGCGCCAGCAGCCAAGCCCACAGACTCAATGAGCAGTTCTTC
- | many | TRBJ1-1 | TRBV6-5 | CASTPRGESTEAFF | TGTGCCAGCACCCCACGGGGTGAGAGCACTGAAGCTTTCTTT
TRBD1 | many | TRBJ1-1 | TRBV18 | CASSTGTVMNTEAFF | TGTGCCAGCTCAACCGGGACAGTCATGAACACTGAAGCTTTCTTT
- | many | TRBJ2-3 | TRBV20-1 | CSARARGSTDTQYF | TGCAGTGCTAGGGCCCGGGGTTCGACAGATACGCAGTATTTT
- | many | TRBJ1-5 | TRBV27 | CASSFAQNSNQPQHF | TGTGCCAGCAGTTTTGCACAAAATAGCAATCAGCCCCAGCATTTT
- | - | TRBJ1-6 | TRBV7-2 | CASSSETGPRGSPLHF | TGTGCCAGCAGCTCCGAAACGGGACCTCGGGGTTCACCCCTACACTTT
- | many | TRBJ1-1 | TRBV7-9 | CASSLARENTEAFF | TGTGCCAGCAGCTTAGCTCGGGAAAACACTGAAGCTTTCTTT
- | many | TRBJ1-2 | TRBV5-1 | CASSLGRHPSYGYTF | TGCGCCAGCAGCTTGGGCCGGCACCCGTCCTATGGCTACACCTTC
- | - | TRBJ2-3 | TRBV5-1 | CASSLAPPQSDTQYF | TGCGCCAGCAGCTTGGCCCCTCCACAGTCAGATACGCAGTATTTT